The TCR beta chain under discussion was sequenced for a study of blood T cell repertoires in COVID-19. Study summary: The United States, Italy and Spain were the sources of the acute and convalescent COVID-19 samples. T cells, B-cell-depleted T cells, or PBMCs supplied cDNA or gDNA.

CDR3 length: 17 residues. Germline V gene data show CDR1 as LGHDT and CDR2 as YNNKEL (reference sequence). V gave up 4 bases and J gave up 4 bases; unmatched junction bases: 12. In the original analysis: Researchers report that nucleated cell counts were estimated from reference gene primer amplification. Here immunoSEQ multiplex PCR was the method, and the copy in TCRdb shows in-frame clones only, minus some. For V, J and clone size, that table is used; D and trimming come from the DNA. The table records around 24,000 clones, roughly 90% of them present only once. The receptor comes from a woman aged 60-75 years with active COVID-19. This sequence joins TRBV3-1 (or the pseudogene TRBV3-2) and TRBJ2-7; 11 nucleotides agree with TRBD2. The sequencing sample was made of peripheral blood. CDR3 nucleotide sequence: TGTGCCAGCAGCCCCGGACTAGCGGGCGACGATCTATACGAGCAGTACTTC. Encoded protein: CASSPGLAGDDLYEQYF.